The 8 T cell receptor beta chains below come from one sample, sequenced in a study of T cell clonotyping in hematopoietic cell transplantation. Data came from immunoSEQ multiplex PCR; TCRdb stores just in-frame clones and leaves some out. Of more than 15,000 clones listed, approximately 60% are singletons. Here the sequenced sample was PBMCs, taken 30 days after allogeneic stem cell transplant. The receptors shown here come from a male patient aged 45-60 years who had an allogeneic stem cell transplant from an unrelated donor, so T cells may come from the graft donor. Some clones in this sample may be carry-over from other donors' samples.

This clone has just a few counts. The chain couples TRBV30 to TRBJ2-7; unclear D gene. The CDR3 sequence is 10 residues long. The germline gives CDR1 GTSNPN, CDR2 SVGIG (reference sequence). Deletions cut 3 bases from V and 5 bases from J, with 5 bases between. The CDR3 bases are TGTGCCTGGAGCAGTGACGAGCAGTACTTC. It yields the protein CAWSSDEQYF.

The CDR3 protein is CASEGEGYSYSTDTQYF. The CDR3 DNA reads TGTGCCTCCGAAGGAGAGGGATACTCCTATAGCACAGATACGCAGTATTTT. The chain is built from TRBV5-4 and TRBJ2-3, with D possibly matching TRBD2 (5 bases). The V end was cut by 10 bases, the J end by 0 bases, with 24 bases between. Germline CDR1 is SGHNT and CDR2 is YYREEE (reference sequence). The CDR3 consists of 17 residues.

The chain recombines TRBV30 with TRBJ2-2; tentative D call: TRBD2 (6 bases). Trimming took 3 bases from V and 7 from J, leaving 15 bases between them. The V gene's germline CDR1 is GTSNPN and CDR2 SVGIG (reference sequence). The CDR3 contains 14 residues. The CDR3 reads CAWRGSRGNGELFF. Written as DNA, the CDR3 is TGTGCCTGGAGGGGGTCCCGGGGGAACGGGGAGCTGTTTTTT.

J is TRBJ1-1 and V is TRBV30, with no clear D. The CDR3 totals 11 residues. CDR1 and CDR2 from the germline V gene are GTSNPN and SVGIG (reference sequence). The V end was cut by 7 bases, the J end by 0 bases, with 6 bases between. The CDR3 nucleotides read TGTGCCTCAGCCATGAACACTGAAGCTTTCTTT. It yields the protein CASAMNTEAFF.

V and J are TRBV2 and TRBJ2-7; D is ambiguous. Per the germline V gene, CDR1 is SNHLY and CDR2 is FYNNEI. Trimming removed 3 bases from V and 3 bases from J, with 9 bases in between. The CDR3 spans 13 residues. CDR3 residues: CASSDLGLYEQYF. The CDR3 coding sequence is TGTGCCAGCAGTGATTTAGGTCTCTACGAGCAGTACTTC.

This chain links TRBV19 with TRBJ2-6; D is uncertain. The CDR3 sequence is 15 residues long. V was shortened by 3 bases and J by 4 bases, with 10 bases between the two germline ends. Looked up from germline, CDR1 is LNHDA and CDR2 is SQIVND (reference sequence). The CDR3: CASSIKSSGANVLTF. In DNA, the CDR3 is TGTGCCAGTAGTATTAAGTCGTCCGGGGCCAACGTCCTGACTTTC. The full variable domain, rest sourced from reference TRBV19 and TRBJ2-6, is DGGITQSPKYLFRKEGQNVTLSCEQNLNHDAMYWYRQDPGQGLRLIYYSQIVNDFQKGDIAEGYSVSREKKESFPLTVTSAQKNPTAFYLCASSIKSSGANVLTFGAGSRLTVL.

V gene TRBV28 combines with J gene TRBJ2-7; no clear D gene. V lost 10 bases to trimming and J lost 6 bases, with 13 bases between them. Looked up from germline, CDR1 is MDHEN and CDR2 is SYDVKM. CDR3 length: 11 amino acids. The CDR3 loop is CATVTAGEQYF. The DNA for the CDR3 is TGTGCCACCGTGACGGCAGGCGAGCAGTACTTC.

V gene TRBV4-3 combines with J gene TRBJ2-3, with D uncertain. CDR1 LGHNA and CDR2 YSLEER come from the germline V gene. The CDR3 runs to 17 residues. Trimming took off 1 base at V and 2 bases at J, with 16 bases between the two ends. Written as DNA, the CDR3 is TGCGCCAGCAGCCAAGGATGGACCGCACAATACACAGATACGCAGTATTTT. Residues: CASSQGWTAQYTDTQYF.